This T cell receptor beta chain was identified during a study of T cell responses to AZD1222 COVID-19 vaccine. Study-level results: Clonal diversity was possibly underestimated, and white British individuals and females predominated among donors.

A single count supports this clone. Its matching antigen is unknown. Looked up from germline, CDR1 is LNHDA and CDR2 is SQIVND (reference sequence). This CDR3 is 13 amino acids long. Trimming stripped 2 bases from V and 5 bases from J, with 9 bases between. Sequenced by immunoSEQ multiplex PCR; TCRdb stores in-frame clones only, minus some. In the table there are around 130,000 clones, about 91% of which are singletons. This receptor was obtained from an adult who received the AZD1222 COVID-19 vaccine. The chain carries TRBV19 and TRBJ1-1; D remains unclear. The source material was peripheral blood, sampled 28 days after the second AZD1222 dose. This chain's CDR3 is CASSIKLETEAFF. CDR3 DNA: TGTGCCAGTAGTATAAAGCTTGAAACTGAAGCTTTCTTT.